This is a list of T cell receptor beta chains from one sample in a study of shared clonotypes between healthy human individuals. This table comes from immunoSEQ multiplex PCR, and its TCRdb copy is limited to in-frame clones, with some not included. The table records about a million clones, approximately 70% of them present only once. The sequencing sample was made of memory CD4+ T cells sorted from blood. The receptors here all came from a man aged 18 to 30 in good health. Both conserved end residues are part of each CDR3. A D gene is named only where the DNA matches it firmly. The size of a clone is reported for some rows only, either as once, few or many, or as a class for expanded clones.

size,J,D,V,DNA,CDR3
.,TRBJ1-6,TRBD1,TRBV7-6,TGTGCCAGCAGCTTAGGCAGGGCCGGGACAGGGGCTTCACCCCTCCACTTT,CASSLGRAGTGASPLHF
.,TRBJ2-1,.,TRBV19,TGTGCCAGTAGATACGGGACTCTCCAGAATGAGCAGTTCTTC,CASRYGTLQNEQFF
.,TRBJ2-7,.,TRBV2,TGTGCCAGCGAGGCATGGAGGGGGCTCGAGCAGTACTTC,CASEAWRGLEQYF
.,TRBJ2-4,.,TRBV30,TGTGCCTGGAATTTCCAGGGGCCGGACATTCAGTACTTC,CAWNFQGPDIQYF
.,TRBJ1-2,.,TRBV19,TGTGCCAGTAGTATTTCTAGCTCCGGGGAAACTTCTAACTATGGCTACACCTTC,CASSISSSGETSNYGYTF
.,TRBJ1-6,.,TRBV27,TGTGCCAGCAGTTTAGAGGCCAGGGCCAATTCACCCCTCCACTTT,CASSLEARANSPLHF
few,TRBJ2-7,TRBD2,TRBV29-1,TGCAGCGTTGTAGGCGGGAGTTCCTACGAGCAGTACTTC,CSVVGGSSYEQYF
.,TRBJ2-5,.,TRBV2,TGTGCCAGCAGTGGGCAGGGGTCGGAGACCCAGTACTTC,CASSGQGSETQYF
many,TRBJ2-7,.,TRBV28,TGTGCCAGCAGTTTATGGCAGACCTACTACGAGCAGTACTTC,CASSLWQTYYEQYF
.,TRBJ1-2,.,TRBV6-6,TGCGCTGCAGGGGAGCCGGCGTATGGCTACACCTTC,CAAGEPAYGYTF
.,TRBJ1-5,.,TRBV19,TGTGCCAGTAGGGGCGGCTCCCCCGCGAATCAGCCCCAGCATTTT,CASRGGSPANQPQHF
.,TRBJ2-7,.,TRBV9,TGTGCCAGCAGCGTAGCGGGTAGAAGGGGGAGCTCCTACGAGCAGTACTTC,CASSVAGRRGSSYEQYF
.,TRBJ2-1,TRBD2,TRBV5-1,TGCGCCAGCAGCTTGACTAGCGGGACGGGGTATGAGCAGTTCTTC,CASSLTSGTGYEQFF
.,TRBJ1-6,.,TRBV5-1,TGCGCCAGCAGCTTAACAGGACCGGTGGCTAATTCACCCCTCCACTTT,CASSLTGPVANSPLHF
.,TRBJ2-3,TRBD2,TRBV10-2,TGCGCCACCTGGCTAGGGGGCGGGGGGGGTTCGGATACGCAGTATTTT,CATWLGGGGGSDTQYF
.,TRBJ1-1,.,TRBV11-2,TGTGCCAGCAGCTTAGCCCCCGGAGGTGAAGCTTTCTTT,CASSLAPGGEAFF
.,TRBJ2-5,TRBD1,TRBV5-1,TGCGCCAGCAGCCAAACCGGACAGGGGAGACAAGAGACCCAGTACTTC,CASSQTGQGRQETQYF
.,TRBJ1-1,TRBD1,TRBV4-3,TGCGCCAGCACTCAAGGGGGGGACAGGGGGTCCACTGAAGCTTTCTTT,CASTQGGDRGSTEAFF
.,TRBJ2-7,TRBD2,TRBV6-5,TGTGCCAGCAGTTACTCAGGACTAGCGGGAGGCTACGAGCAGTACTTC,CASSYSGLAGGYEQYF
.,TRBJ2-3,.,TRBV10-3,TGTGCCATCAGTGAGGGCGGCGGAGCAGATACGCAGTATTTT,CAISEGGGADTQYF
once,TRBJ2-5,TRBD2,TRBV6-5,TGTGCCAGCAGTTACTCATCGGGGGGGGGACAAGAGACCCAGTACTTC,CASSYSSGGGQETQYF
few,TRBJ1-3,.,TRBV21-1,TGTGCCAGCAGCAACCCGCCCCGGGGGCACGGAAACACCATATATTTT,CASSNPPRGHGNTIYF
.,TRBJ2-4,.,TRBV6-5,TGTGCCAGCAGTTACTCGCTAGGTACCAAAAACATTCAGTACTTC,CASSYSLGTKNIQYF
.,TRBJ2-3,TRBD2,TRBV28,TGTGCCAGCAGTTCCCCCAGCGGGAGAACAGATACGCAGTATTTT,CASSSPSGRTDTQYF
few,TRBJ1-2,.,TRBV2,TGTGCCAGCAGTGAGTCCCAAAATTTGGCCGACACCTTC,CASSESQNLADTF
.,TRBJ2-7,.,TRBV6-1,TGTGCCAGCAGTGAATCGACGGGACTCCGTAACGAGCAGTACTTC,CASSESTGLRNEQYF
.,TRBJ1-2,.,TRBV21-1,TGTGCCAGCAGGGGCAGGGGGAATGGCTACACCTTC,CASRGRGNGYTF
.,TRBJ2-7,.,TRBV6-5,TGTGCCAGCAGTTTAGTATCCGCGGGCGAGCAGTACTTC,CASSLVSAGEQYF
few,TRBJ1-5,.,TRBV30,TGTGCCTGGAGTGTACTCGGAGGGGAGCGCAATCAGCCCCAGCATTTT,CAWSVLGGERNQPQHF
.,TRBJ1-1,.,TRBV6-1,TGTGCCAGCAGTTGGCGGGGGTTAGGCACTGAAGCTTTCTTT,CASSWRGLGTEAFF
once,TRBJ2-7,.,TRBV2,TGTGCCAGCAGTGAAAGGTGGGGGGAGACGGGCAACTACGAGCAGTACTTC,CASSERWGETGNYEQYF
.,TRBJ1-3,.,TRBV5-4,TGTGCCAGCAGCTTGGGCATAGGGCCGAGCTCTGGAAACACCATATATTTT,CASSLGIGPSSGNTIYF
.,TRBJ1-3,TRBD1,TRBV5-1,TGCGCCAGCAGCTTTACAGGGGGAGGAGGAAACACCATATATTTT,CASSFTGGGGNTIYF
.,TRBJ1-6,TRBD1,TRBV6-1,TGTGCCAGCAGGACAGGGGGCCCTGGATCACCCCTCCACTTT,CASRTGGPGSPLHF
.,TRBJ1-2,.,TRBV5-4,TGTGCCAGCAGCCCCGCAGGTGGTCGCTATGGCTACACCTTC,CASSPAGGRYGYTF
.,TRBJ2-5,.,TRBV7-6,TGTGCCAGCAGCCTTAGCCTGCAAGAGACCCAGTACTTC,CASSLSLQETQYF
.,TRBJ2-2,.,TRBV19,TGTGCCAGTAGTATCGGAGGGGGTAAAGGGACCGGGGAGCTGTTTTTT,CASSIGGGKGTGELFF
.,TRBJ2-1,.,TRBV7-2,TGTGCCAGCAGCTTATTCGGGTTGGATGAGCAGTTCTTC,CASSLFGLDEQFF
.,TRBJ2-1,TRBD2,TRBV11-3,TGTGCCAGCAGCCCCGGGGGGGGTGTATACAATGAGCAGTTCTTC,CASSPGGGVYNEQFF
.,TRBJ2-4,TRBD1,TRBV4-3,TGCGCCAGCAGCCAAGACGGTACCGGGACAGCCTTTCTAGCCAAAAACATTCAGTACTTC,CASSQDGTGTAFLAKNIQYF